The TCR beta chain under discussion was sequenced for a study of blood T cells in healthy people across ages. CDR1 and CDR2 from the germline V gene are MNHEY and SVGEGT. The CDR3 runs 12 residues. Combining a sample-barcoded 5' primer with a J-beta primer mix, a second PCR ran for about 6 to 11 cycles. TCRdb re-derived calls from the 5' RACE reads in MiXCR, one entry per CDR3 protein. The sample includes more than 600,000 distinct CDR3 sequences, 25% of them seen just once. This clonotype occurred a few times. This is likely a read error, given that the CDR3 carries no conserved phenylalanine or tryptophan at its end. These same records also appear under a second study, on T cells of mothers and their children. As reported in that work: Over 9.5 million TCR beta CDR3 reads were obtained from each mother, and approximately 2.7 million from each child.

This TCR was recovered from a boy aged 5-17 years in good health. Sample: blood. This chain links TRBV6-2 or TRBV6-3 with TRBJ2-1; the D is unclear. Near its end, the DNA agrees better with TRBJ2-7, so the J call may be wrong. The CDR3 DNA is TGTGCCAGCAGCCAGTCCAATTACGAGCAGTACCTC. It translates to CASSQSNYEQYL.